This TCR beta chain appears in the sequencing data of a study of CD4+ T cells in melanoma. Libraries were prepared by immunoSEQ multiplex PCR; TCRdb keeps only in-frame clonotypes and omits some of them. The sample comprises over 130,000 clones, 85% to 95% of which are singletons, and about 1.5% rests with the top ten. Points from the study as a whole: A reported correlation linked neoantigen-specific CD4+ T cells to CD8+, macrophage and B cell function.

In regard to this clone: No antigen is known for it.

The germline V gene encodes CDR1 SGHAT and CDR2 FQNNGV. The CDR3 contains 15 residues. V lost 4 bases and J 0 bases, leaving 9 bases between the germline ends. The chain uses TRBV11-2 and TRBJ1-4; D not resolved. The TCR was taken from a human donor with melanoma. The CDR3 protein is CASSSGWTTNEKLFF. The CDR3 DNA reads as TGTGCCAGCAGCTCCGGATGGACAACTAATGAAAAACTGTTTTTT.